This T cell receptor beta chain comes out of a study of blood T cell repertoires in COVID-19. Study summary: Acute and convalescent COVID-19 samples came from the United States, Italy and Spain.

This clone came up a few times. Generated by immunoSEQ multiplex PCR, the TCRdb table keeps only in-frame clones and is missing some. Here the sample spans about 190,000 clones, about 85% being singletons. Sequencing was carried out using peripheral blood. The TCR was taken from a human donor in a cohort sampled during active COVID-19.

The CDR3 coding sequence is TGTGCCACCAGCAGAGATCATTTCAAAAACAATCAGCCCCAGCATTTT. Protein: CATSRDHFKNNQPQHF. The chain is built from TRBV15 and TRBJ1-5, with D hard to call. The V gene lost 0 bases and the J gene lost 3 bases, with 12 bases spanning the gap. This CDR3 has 16 residues. Germline V gene data show CDR1 as LNHNV and CDR2 as YYDKDF (reference sequence).